This TCR beta chain is drawn from a study of cytomegalovirus exposure and HLA in healthy donors. Study-level information: Among around 200 million T cells, an earlier analysis found around 100 million unique TCR beta sequences. Clustering assigned 81% of the approximately 400 genotyped donors to the Caucasian-associated ancestry cluster. Whole-study findings and limits: The majority of TCR sequences were rare, yet some public TCRs appeared in many donors.

This cohort consisted of healthy bone marrow donors. Both 60 Vbeta primers and 13 Jbeta primers went into the PCR. Measured with immunoSEQ multiplex PCR; TCRdb has only the in-frame clones, and not every one. Among some 150,000 clones listed, roughly 75% were seen once. Worth noting for this clone: Its antigen is currently unknown.

Germline V lookup: CDR1 SEHNR, CDR2 FQNEAQ (reference sequence). The CDR3 extends over 17 amino acids. V gave up 5 bases and J gave up 2 bases, with 18 bases separating them. The source material was PBMCs. The rearrangement links TRBV7-9 to TRBJ2-2; weak D call: TRBD1 (6 bases). This TCR came from a man aged 40-49 years in good health and CMV-seronegative. CDR3 residues: CASSKEPDSDNTGELFF. In DNA form, the CDR3 reads TGTGCCAGCAGCAAGGAGCCGGACAGCGATAACACCGGGGAGCTGTTTTTT.